A selection of T cell receptor beta chains follows, all from one sample in a study of technical replicates of blood from a handful of donors. Measured with immunoSEQ multiplex PCR; TCRdb has only the in-frame clones, and not every one. The sample records about 83,000 clones, around nine tenths being singletons. Sequenced material: T cells isolated from PBMCs. Source of these receptors: a human donor in good health. The CDR3 runs from the conserved cysteine through the conserved F or W. A D gene is named only where the DNA matches it firmly. Rows may omit the clone size; those that give it use once, few, many or a size class.

>TRBJ1-5|.|.|TRBV4-1
TGCGCCAGCAGCCAACCAACAAAGGGGCGCAATCAGCCCCAGCATTTT
CASSQPTKGRNQPQHF
>TRBJ2-3|TRBD2|.|TRBV7-8
TGTGCCAGCAGCTACCCTCGGGGTAGCGGGCCCACAGATACGCAGTATTTT
CASSYPRGSGPTDTQYF
>TRBJ1-1|TRBD1|.|TRBV28
TGTGCCAGCAGGGAAGGGACAGGGTTTGAAGCTTTCTTT
CASREGTGFEAFF
>TRBJ1-1|.|few|TRBV4-2
TGTGCCAGCAGCCAAGACAGGGACACTGAAGCTTTCTTT
CASSQDRDTEAFF
>TRBJ2-3|TRBD2|.|TRBV11-3
TGTGCCAGCAGCTTAGTCACGATTCGGGGGGAAGGAGATACGCAGTATTTT
CASSLVTIRGEGDTQYF
>TRBJ1-6|TRBD1|.|TRBV4-1
TGCGCCAGCAGCGGAGGACAGGGGATGGATTCACCCCTCCACTTT
CASSGGQGMDSPLHF
>TRBJ2-7|.|.|TRBV19
TGTGCCAGTAGTCAGGGTTCCCCTCTGTACTTC
CASSQGSPLYF
>TRBJ2-2|.|once|TRBV28
TGTGCCAGCACCGAACGGCGGACGAACACCGGGGAGCTGTTTTTT
CASTERRTNTGELFF
>TRBJ2-7|.|.|TRBV5-1
TGCGCCAGCAGCTATCCAGGGGGGAACGAGCAGTACTTC
CASSYPGGNEQYF
>TRBJ2-3|TRBD1|.|TRBV2
TGTGCCAGCAGTTCCAGGACAGGGAGCACAGATACGCAGTATTTT
CASSSRTGSTDTQYF
>TRBJ2-3|TRBD2|.|TRBV6-5
TGTGCCAGCAGTTACTCCCTAGCGGGGAGCACAGATACGCAGTATTTT
CASSYSLAGSTDTQYF
>TRBJ2-7|.|.|TRBV5-1
TGCGCCAGCAGCCGTCTTGGCGGCTCCTACGAGCAGTACTTC
CASSRLGGSYEQYF
>TRBJ1-5|.|.|TRBV2
TGTGCCAGCAGTTGGGGGGAATGGGTCAATCAGCCCCAGCATTTT
CASSWGEWVNQPQHF
>TRBJ2-3|.|.|TRBV15
TGTGCCACCAGCAGAAAACCCTCTAGAAGCCCTAGCACAGATACGCAGTATTTT
CATSRKPSRSPSTDTQYF
>TRBJ1-2|.|.|TRBV21-1
.
CASSFWGQGATANYGYTF
>TRBJ1-3|.|.|TRBV9
TGTGCCAGCAGCGTAGCCCCCGTTGGAAACACCATATATTTT
CASSVAPVGNTIYF
>TRBJ2-3|.|.|TRBV6-1
TGTGCCAGCAGTGAACGCCCCCTAGGAGCGGGCGCAACAGATACGCAGTATTTT
CASSERPLGAGATDTQYF
>TRBJ2-7|.|.|TRBV28
TGTGCCACCCAGACGGGTTCCTACGAGCAGTACTTC
CATQTGSYEQYF
>TRBJ1-1|.|few|TRBV15
TGTGCCACCAGCAGAGATCCCGGGGAGGGGATCACTGAAGCTTTCTTT
CATSRDPGEGITEAFF
>TRBJ1-4|.|once|TRBV5-1
TGCGCCAGCAGCATCGGACAGACCGATGAAAAACTGTTTTTT
CASSIGQTDEKLFF
>TRBJ2-7|.|.|TRBV27
TGTGCCAGCAGTTTGGGGACACCCTACGAGCAGTACTTC
CASSLGTPYEQYF
>TRBJ1-2|.|.|TRBV10-3
TGTGCCATCACCGGACAGAATAACTATGGCTACACCTTC
CAITGQNNYGYTF
>TRBJ1-1|TRBD1|.|TRBV19
TGTGCCAGTAGTATCAAGGACAGGGGGCACACTGAAGCTTTCTTT
CASSIKDRGHTEAFF
>TRBJ2-3|TRBD1|.|TRBV5-1
TGCGCCAGCAGAGGACAGGGGGCAGCAGATACGCAGTATTTT
CASRGQGAADTQYF
>TRBJ2-6|TRBD1|.|TRBV5-1
TGCGCCAGCAGCGGGACAGGCTCTGGGGCCAACGTCCTGACTTTC
CASSGTGSGANVLTF
>TRBJ2-7|TRBD1|.|TRBV7-9
TGTGCCAGCAGCTCCGGGACAGGGGGCGAGCAGTACTTC
CASSSGTGGEQYF
>TRBJ1-1|.|once|TRBV2
TGTGCCAGCGCCCCCTCCTTAGAGACTGAAGCTTTCTTT
CASAPSLETEAFF
>TRBJ1-1|TRBD1|.|TRBV29-1
TGCAGCGTAGTTGGCGGGACAGGGGGCACTGAAGCTTTCTTT
CSVVGGTGGTEAFF
>TRBJ1-1|.|.|TRBV4-1
TGCGCCAGCAGCCAAGATTTGCCGCAGAGGATGAACACTGAAGCTTTCTTT
CASSQDLPQRMNTEAFF
>TRBJ2-2|.|few|TRBV7-2
TGTGCCAGCATCCTTAATCTAGGATCCGGGGAGCTGTTTTTT
CASILNLGSGELFF
>TRBJ1-5|TRBD1|.|TRBV10-3
TGTGCCATCAGTGAGTCGGCGACAGGGGGCAATCAGCCCCAGCATTTT
CAISESATGGNQPQHF
>TRBJ1-5|TRBD1|.|TRBV10-2
TGCGCCAGCAGCGAACAGGGGGTGGCCAATCAGCCCCAGCATTTT
CASSEQGVANQPQHF
>TRBJ2-2|.|few|TRBV10-1
TGCGCCAGCAGTGATGGGGGGGCGACCGGGGAGCTGTTTTTT
CASSDGGATGELFF
>TRBJ2-2|TRBD1|.|TRBV12-5
TGTGCTAGTGGGGGGACAGACTATAACACCGGGGAGCTGTTTTTT
CASGGTDYNTGELFF
>TRBJ2-6|TRBD2|.|TRBV11-2
TGTGCCAGCAGCTTAGATGTAGCGGGAGAAGGTGGGGCCAACGTCCTGACTTTC
CASSLDVAGEGGANVLTF
>TRBJ2-7|TRBD2|.|TRBV6-5
TGTGCCAGCAGTTATCAGGCGGGGGGCAACTACGAGCAGTACTTC
CASSYQAGGNYEQYF
>TRBJ2-5|TRBD1|.|TRBV7-3
TGTGCCAGCAGCTTGACAGGGGGAGAGACCCAGTACTTC
CASSLTGGETQYF
>TRBJ2-7|.|.|TRBV10-3
TGTGCCATCAGTGCAGGGGCCAGCTCCTACGAGCAGTACTTC
CAISAGASSYEQYF
>TRBJ1-2|TRBD1|.|TRBV15
TGTGCCACCAGCAACCGGGACAGGAAAGATTGGGGCTACACCTTC
CATSNRDRKDWGYTF
>TRBJ2-2|TRBD1|.|TRBV29-1
TGCAGCGTTGGCCAGGGGGCCGGGGAGCTGTTTTTT
CSVGQGAGELFF
>TRBJ2-5|.|.|TRBV6-6
TGTGCCAGCAGTTACGGGACTCGGGAGGAGACCCAGTACTTC
CASSYGTREETQYF
>TRBJ1-1|.|.|TRBV28
TGTGCCAGCAGTTCCCCAGGTGTAGGGAACACTGAAGCTTTCTTT
CASSSPGVGNTEAFF
>TRBJ2-2|TRBD2|.|TRBV5-4
TGTGCCAGCAGCCGAATAGCGGGAGAGTCCGGGGAGCTGTTTTTT
CASSRIAGESGELFF
>TRBJ1-3|TRBD1|.|TRBV6-6
TGTGCCAGCAGTTCGACAGGGGAGGACACCATATATTTT
CASSSTGEDTIYF
>TRBJ1-2|.|once|TRBV5-1
TGCGCCAGCAGCTTGCCAGGATACGGCTACACCTTC
CASSLPGYGYTF
>TRBJ1-6|.|.|TRBV5-1
TGCGCCAGCAGCTTTATACCGGGGGTTAGGAATTCACCCCTCCACTTT
CASSFIPGVRNSPLHF
>TRBJ1-1|.|.|TRBV7-9
TGTGCCAGCAGTCCGAGGACAGCGCTTTCTGAAGCTTTCTTT
CASSPRTALSEAFF
>TRBJ2-1|.|.|TRBV11-2
TGTGCCAGCAGCTTCGAACTCCTTGGCTCCTACAATGAGCAGTTCTTC
CASSFELLGSYNEQFF
>TRBJ2-3|TRBD2|.|TRBV7-9
TGTGCCAGCAGCTTCGGACTAGCGGGCACAGATACGCAGTATTTT
CASSFGLAGTDTQYF
>TRBJ2-1|.|.|TRBV19
TGTGCCAGCGGTCCGACGCCGGCGGGGCAGTTCTTC
CASGPTPAGQFF
>TRBJ1-2|.|.|TRBV18
TGTGCCAGCTCACCATTTGAAGGGGAAGGCTACACCTTC
CASSPFEGEGYTF
>TRBJ2-7|TRBD1|.|TRBV7-8
TGTGCCAGCAGTCTCTCTCTGGGGTGGGACAGGGCCTACGAGCAGTACTTC
CASSLSLGWDRAYEQYF
>TRBJ2-2|TRBD2|.|TRBV10-1
TGCGCCAGCAGCTGGGGGGTAGCGGGCACCGGGGAGCTGTTTTTT
CASSWGVAGTGELFF
>TRBJ1-1|TRBD1|.|TRBV7-7
TGTGCTAGCAGCCCACACATCCAGGGGGACACTGAAGCTTTCTTT
CASSPHIQGDTEAFF
>TRBJ2-7|.|once|TRBV5-8
TGTGCCAGCAGCCGCCTAACAGGGACCTACGAGCAGTACTTC
CASSRLTGTYEQYF
>TRBJ1-3|TRBD1|.|TRBV27
TGTGCCAGCAGTCCCGAGACAGGGCAGTCTGGAAACACCATATATTTT
CASSPETGQSGNTIYF